Presented here are 13 T cell receptor beta chains from one specimen sequenced in a study of T-cell memory formation after mild COVID-19. MiXCR, applied by TCRdb to the 5' RACE reads, yields one record per CDR3 protein. Of 120,000 to 150,000 distinct CDR3 sequences in the sample, 6% to 7% are singletons; the top ten hold just over 2%. Sequencing was done on a sample of PBMCs or a T cell subset sorted from them (not recorded which). The source is an adult woman who had mild COVID-19 (a few samples of this study predate the infection). Cell type and time point are not known.

V usage is TRBV12-3 or TRBV12-4 and J usage is TRBJ1-2, with 9 bases identical to TRBD1. V lost 5 bases, J lost 8 bases, and 6 bases stayed unmatched. This CDR3 is built from 13 residues. CDR3 region: CASSLDRGVGYTF. CDR3 nucleotides: TGTGCCAGCAGTCTAGACAGGGGGGTAGGCTACACCTTC.

This clonotype was seen ten or more times. The gene calls are TRBV24-1 and TRBJ2-1; 9 bases are a match to TRBD1. V was pared by 9 bases and J by 5 bases, with 7 bases of the junction left unmatched. Germline V CDR1 and CDR2: KGHDR, SFDVKD. This CDR3 is 14 amino acids long. CDR3 sequence reads: CATGMGTGNNEQFF. For the CDR3, the DNA is TGTGCCACCGGGATGGGGACAGGGAACAATGAGCAGTTCTTC.

This clonotype was seen a few times. The CDR3 protein is CASSAGLAGYNEQFF. The CDR3 DNA sequence: TGCGCCAGCAGCGCGGGACTAGCGGGCTACAATGAGCAGTTCTTC. This chain links TRBV5-1 with TRBJ2-1; the match to TRBD2 covers 12 bases. CDR1 is SGHRS, CDR2 YFSETQ, per germline. After removal of 4 bases from V and 3 bases from J, the junction contained 2 bases not matched to a gene. This CDR3 contains 15 residues.

This clonotype showed up just a few times. The chain recombines TRBV24-1 with TRBJ1-1; D gene unclear. The CDR3 has 12 residues. Between the trimmed V and J ends, which lost 3 bases and 5 bases, there was a span of 6 bases. The V gene's germline CDR1 is KGHDR and CDR2 SFDVKD. The CDR3 reads CATSDLGTEAFF. DNA of the CDR3: TGTGCCACCAGTGATCTTGGGACTGAAGCTTTCTTT.

This clonotype qualifies as medium-sized. This chain joins TRBV10-3 and TRBJ2-1; either TRBD1 or TRBD2 may supply D (7 bases each). This CDR3 comprises 16 residues. The germline V and J ends were trimmed by 10 bases and 5 bases, with 24 bases remaining between them. CDR1 and CDR2 from the germline V gene are ENHRY and SYGVKD. The CDR3 coding sequence is TGTGCCACCAGGGGGGGGGCGAGCGGGCCCCACAATGAGCAGTTCTTC. This encodes CATRGGASGPHNEQFF.

This clonotype came up many times. V gene TRBV6-5 combines with J gene TRBJ1-2; D remains ambiguous. V was shortened by 4 bases and J by 0 bases, with 9 bases between the two germline ends. The length of the CDR3 is 14 residues. Per the germline V gene, CDR1 is MNHEY and CDR2 is SVGAGI. The chain's CDR3 is CASSFISANYGYTF. DNA of the CDR3: TGTGCCAGCAGTTTTATCAGCGCTAACTATGGCTACACCTTC.

This clonotype was counted only a few times. The J gene is TRBJ2-1, the V gene TRBV7-6; 9 nucleotides align to TRBD2. Germline values: CDR1 SGHVS, CDR2 FNYEAQ. Trimming removed 2 bases from V and 5 bases from J; junction bases left unmatched: 7. The CDR3 contains 16 residues. CDR3 sequence: CASSLSAGGGNNEQFF. CDR3 sequence (DNA): TGTGCCAGCAGCTTATCAGCGGGAGGAGGTAACAATGAGCAGTTCTTC.

This clonotype showed up many times. The J gene is TRBJ2-5, the V gene TRBV3-1; 7 nucleotides agree with TRBD2. After removal of 4 bases from V and 0 bases from J, the junction contained 17 bases not matched to a gene. The CDR3 has 19 amino acids. Per germline, CDR1 LGHDT and CDR2 YNNKEL (reference sequence). CDR3 coding DNA: TGTGCCAGCAGCCGCAGTCCTCAGACTAGCCGATATTACCAAGAGACCCAGTACTTC. It specifies CASSRSPQTSRYYQETQYF.

The table lists this clonotype with many counts. The chain carries TRBV10-3 and TRBJ2-7; D remains ambiguous. The CDR3 covers 11 residues. With 3 bases removed from V and 2 bases from J, the gap between germline ends came to 2 bases. CDR1 is ENHRY and CDR2 is SYGVKD in the germline V gene. CDR3 amino acids: CAISDTYEQYF. The CDR3 nucleotides are TGTGCCATCAGTGACACCTACGAGCAGTACTTC.

This clonotype was found many times. This sequence joins TRBV27 and TRBJ2-7; D remains ambiguous. Deletions cut 6 bases from V and 7 bases from J, with 19 bases between. Per the germline V gene, CDR1 is MNHEY and CDR2 is SMNVEV (reference sequence). This CDR3 has 14 amino acids. The DNA of the CDR3 is TGTGCCAGCAGGGCAATCGAACGGATGGGAGAGCAGTACTTC. Amino acids: CASRAIERMGEQYF.

The table lists this clonotype with a few counts. The chain uses TRBV15 and TRBJ2-7; 9 nucleotides match TRBD2. Trimming removed 0 bases from V and 0 bases from J; junction bases left unmatched: 6. The germline gives CDR1 LNHNV, CDR2 YYDKDF (reference sequence). This CDR3 region has 17 residues. The chain's CDR3 is CATSRDLAGTFSYEQYF. The CDR3, as DNA: TGTGCCACCAGCAGAGATCTAGCGGGGACTTTCTCCTACGAGCAGTACTTC.

This clonotype was recorded at least ten times. This chain uses TRBV15 with TRBJ1-1; the D gene is possibly TRBD1 (6 bases). CDR1 LNHNV and CDR2 YYDKDF come from the germline V gene (reference sequence). The CDR3 is made up of 15 amino acids. The V and J ends lost 0 bases and 4 bases respectively, with 12 bases between them. The CDR3 loop reads CATSRDTGMGTEAFF. In DNA form, the CDR3 reads TGTGCCACCAGCAGAGATACAGGGATGGGCACTGAAGCTTTCTTT.

This clonotype was observed at least ten times. The chain combines TRBV5-1 with TRBJ2-2; 9 nucleotides line up with TRBD2. The trim removed 0 bases at V and 6 bases at J, leaving 6 bases unmatched. The CDR3 length is 16 residues. Germline lookup yields CDR1 SGHRS and CDR2 YFSETQ. The CDR3 is CASSLAVAGAPGELFF. CDR3 nucleotides: TGCGCCAGCAGCTTGGCTGTAGCGGGGGCGCCCGGGGAGCTGTTTTTT.